The sequence of this T cell receptor (beta chain) was determined in a study of cytomegalovirus exposure and HLA in healthy donors. Background on the study: A previous analysis identified 100 million or so unique TCR beta sequences derived from roughly 180 million T cells.

The study ran its PCR with 60 Vbeta and 13 Jbeta primers. In the original processing: In a later analysis, about 12 million of tens of millions of unique beta chains occurred in at least two donors. Sequencing was performed with immunoSEQ multiplex PCR; in TCRdb, only in-frame clones are kept and a portion is missing. That table gives V, J and clone size, and the DNA gave D and trimming. The repertoire holds tens of thousands of clones, with around 78% as singletons. There are a few counts of this clone. Donors likely had unrecorded immune exposures despite being nominally healthy when sampled. Trimming took off 3 bases at V and 0 bases at J, with 8 bases between the two ends. Germline values: CDR1 SNHLY, CDR2 FYNNEI. The CDR3 has 14 residues.

The TCR was taken from a man in his forties in good health and CMV-seronegative. V and J are TRBV2 and TRBJ1-1, with D possibly matching TRBD1 (6 bases). The sequenced material came from PBMCs. The CDR3 DNA follows: TGTGCCAGCAGTGATCAGGGGATGAACACTGAAGCTTTCTTT. Its protein product is CASSDQGMNTEAFF.